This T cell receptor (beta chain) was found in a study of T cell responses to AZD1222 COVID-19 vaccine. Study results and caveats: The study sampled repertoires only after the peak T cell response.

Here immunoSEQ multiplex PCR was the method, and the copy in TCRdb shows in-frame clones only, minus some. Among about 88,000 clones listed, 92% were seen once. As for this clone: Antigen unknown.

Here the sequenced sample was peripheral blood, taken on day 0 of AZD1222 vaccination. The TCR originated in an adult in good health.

CDR3 amino acids: CASSLDTATTKQTQYF. For the CDR3, the DNA is TGCGCCAGCAGCTTGGATACAGCGACCACTAAGCAGACCCAGTACTTC. This chain connects TRBV5-1 to TRBJ2-5; no firm D call. Germline V gives CDR1 SGHRS, CDR2 YFSETQ. The CDR3 totals 16 residues. Trimming stripped 0 bases from V and 6 bases from J, with 18 bases between.